This section outlines one T cell receptor beta chain sequence together with its context. Libraries were prepared by immunoSEQ multiplex PCR; TCRdb keeps only in-frame clonotypes and omits some of them. The sample has tens of thousands of clones, 88% seen once. The sample comes from a study of blood T cell repertoires in COVID-19. Trimming cost V 2 bases and J 3 bases; bases outside gene matches: 1. The CDR3 totals 14 residues. CDR1 MNHEY and CDR2 SVGAGI come from the germline V gene. The clonotype was recovered from a human donor in a cohort sampled during active COVID-19. The chain is built from TRBV6-5 and TRBJ2-1; 7 nucleotides agree with TRBD2. Sample: peripheral blood. CDR3 coding DNA: TGTGCCAGCAGTTACGGGGGGGACTACAATGAGCAGTTCTTC. Amino acid sequence: CASSYGGDYNEQFF.